The clone carrying this T cell receptor (beta chain) has at least ten counts. Its antigen is as yet unknown. This sample is drawn from a study of neurological immune-mediated disorders. The study's findings and limits: The greatest degree of TCR clonal expansion was observed in HTLV-1-associated myelopathy, with the lowest in multiple sclerosis, below that of healthy controls.

TCRdb ran MiXCR on the 5' RACE reads and lists one entry per CDR3 protein. The sample shows 50,000 or so distinct CDR3 sequences, 3.8% of them seen only once. The study built unsorted libraries from 2 million PBMCs kept at -80 C. The V end was cut by 3 bases, the J end by 7 bases, with 19 bases between. The CDR3 extends over 14 amino acids. Germline V gene lookup returns CDR1 DFQATT and CDR2 SNEGSKA (reference sequence). This sequence was found in a man aged 60 to 69 with multiple sclerosis. Material: PBMCs. This chain uses TRBV20-1 with TRBJ2-7; the D gene is possibly TRBD2 (6 bases). CDR3 protein: CSARRAGRKEEQYF. The CDR3 DNA is TGCAGTGCTAGGAGGGCAGGGAGGAAAGAAGAGCAGTACTTC.